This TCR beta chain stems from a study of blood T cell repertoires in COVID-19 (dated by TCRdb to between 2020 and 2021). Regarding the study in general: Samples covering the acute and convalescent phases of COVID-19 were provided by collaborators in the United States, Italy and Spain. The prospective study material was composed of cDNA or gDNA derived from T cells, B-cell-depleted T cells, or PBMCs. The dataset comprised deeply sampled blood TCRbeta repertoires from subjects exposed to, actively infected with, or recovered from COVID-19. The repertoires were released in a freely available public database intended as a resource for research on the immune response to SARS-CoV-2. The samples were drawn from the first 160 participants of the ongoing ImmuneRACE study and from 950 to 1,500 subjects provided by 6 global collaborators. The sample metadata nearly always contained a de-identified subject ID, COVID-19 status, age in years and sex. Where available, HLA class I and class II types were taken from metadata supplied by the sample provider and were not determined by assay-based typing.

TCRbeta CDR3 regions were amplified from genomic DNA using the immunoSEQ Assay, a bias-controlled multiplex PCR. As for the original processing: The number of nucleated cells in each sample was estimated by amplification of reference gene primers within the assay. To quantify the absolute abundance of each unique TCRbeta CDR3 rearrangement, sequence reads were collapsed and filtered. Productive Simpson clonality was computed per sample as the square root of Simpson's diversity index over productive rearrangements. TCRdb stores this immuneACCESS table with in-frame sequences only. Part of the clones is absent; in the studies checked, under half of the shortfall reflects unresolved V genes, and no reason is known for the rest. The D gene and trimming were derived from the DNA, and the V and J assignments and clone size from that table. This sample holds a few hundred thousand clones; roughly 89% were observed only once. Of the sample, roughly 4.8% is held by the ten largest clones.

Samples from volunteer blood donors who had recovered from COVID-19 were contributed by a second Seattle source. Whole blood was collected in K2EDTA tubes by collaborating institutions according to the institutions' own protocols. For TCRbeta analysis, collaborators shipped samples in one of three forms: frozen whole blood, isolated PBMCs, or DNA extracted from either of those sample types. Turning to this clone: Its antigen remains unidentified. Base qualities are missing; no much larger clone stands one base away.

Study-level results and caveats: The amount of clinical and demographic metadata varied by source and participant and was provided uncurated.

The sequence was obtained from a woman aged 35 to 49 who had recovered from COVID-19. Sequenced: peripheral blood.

The CDR3 loop reads CASSVQLNEKLFF. Here is the DNA: TGTGCCAGCTCCGTACAGCTGAATGAAAAACTGTTTTTT. The chain is made from TRBV27 and TRBJ1-4; no D gene call is confident. Counted from cysteine to phenylalanine, this CDR3 has 13 amino acids. The sequence is cut down to CDR3 DNA, 39 bases in frame from base 1. A distance of 12 bases separates the germline ends of V and J, which lose 8 bases and 5 bases respectively. Reading the germline V gene (reference sequence) gives CDR1 MNHEY and CDR2 SMNVEV. Reference TRBV27 and TRBJ1-4 proteins supply the regions before and after the CDR3; the full variable domain is: EAQVTQNPRYLITVTGKKLTVTCSQNMNHEYMSWYRQDPGLGLRQIYYSMNVEVTDKGDVPEGYKVSRKEKRNFPLILESPSPNQTSLYFCASSVQLNEKLFFGSGTQLSVL.